Given below is one T cell receptor beta chain in context. This record comes from a study of blood T cell repertoires in COVID-19. Across the study: Samples representing acute and convalescent COVID-19 were sourced from the United States, Italy and Spain. T cells, B-cell-depleted T cells, or PBMCs provided the cDNA or gDNA that served as material.

Germline CDR1 is MNHEY and CDR2 is SVGAGI. Trimming stripped 6 bases from V and 2 bases from J, with 14 bases between. This CDR3 contains 14 residues. Under the authors' procedure: Counts of nucleated cells, estimated from reference gene primer amplification, were obtained. Sequenced by immunoSEQ multiplex PCR; TCRdb stores in-frame clones only, minus some. The V and J calls and the clone size are those of that table, but D and trimming were determined from the DNA. The profile shows tens of thousands of clones, around 90% of them singletons. The specimen was peripheral blood. This chain joins TRBV6-5 and TRBJ2-7, with D uncertain. This receptor was obtained from a man aged 65-85 years with active COVID-19. This chain's CDR3 is CASSPLRHPYEQYF. In nucleotides, the CDR3 is TGTGCCAGCAGCCCCCTAAGACACCCCTACGAGCAGTACTTC.